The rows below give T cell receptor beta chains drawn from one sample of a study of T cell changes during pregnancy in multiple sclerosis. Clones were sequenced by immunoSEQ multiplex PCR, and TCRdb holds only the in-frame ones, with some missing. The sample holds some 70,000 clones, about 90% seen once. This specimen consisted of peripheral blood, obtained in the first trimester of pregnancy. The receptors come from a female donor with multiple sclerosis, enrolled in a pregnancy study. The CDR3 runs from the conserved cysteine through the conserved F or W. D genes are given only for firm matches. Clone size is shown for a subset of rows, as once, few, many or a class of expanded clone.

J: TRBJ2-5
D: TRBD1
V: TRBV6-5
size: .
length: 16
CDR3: CASSYSGDSPQETQYF
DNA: TGTGCCAGCAGTTACTCAGGGGACAGTCCGCAAGAGACCCAGTACTTC

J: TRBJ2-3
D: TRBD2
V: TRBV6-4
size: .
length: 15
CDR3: CASSDGASGRDTQYF
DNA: TGTGCCAGCAGTGACGGGGCTAGCGGGAGAGATACGCAGTATTTT

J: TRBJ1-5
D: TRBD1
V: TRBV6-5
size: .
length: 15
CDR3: CASSIQGGSNQPQHF
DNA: TGTGCCAGCTCAATCCAGGGGGGTAGCAATCAGCCCCAGCATTTT

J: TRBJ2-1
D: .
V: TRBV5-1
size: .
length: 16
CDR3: CASSLGPGGKYNEQFF
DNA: TGCGCCAGCAGCTTGGGTCCGGGGGGCAAATACAATGAGCAGTTCTTC

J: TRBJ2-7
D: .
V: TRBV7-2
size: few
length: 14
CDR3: CASSLGPSGYEQYF
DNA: TGTGCCAGCAGCTTAGGCCCAAGCGGATACGAGCAGTACTTC

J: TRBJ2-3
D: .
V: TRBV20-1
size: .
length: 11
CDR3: CSAPKGFSQYF
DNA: TGCAGTGCTCCTAAGGGGTTTTCGCAGTATTTT

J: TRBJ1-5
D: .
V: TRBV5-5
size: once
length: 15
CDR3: CASSVVGAQGQPQHF
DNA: TGTGCCAGCAGCGTGGTGGGAGCTCAAGGGCAGCCCCAGCATTTT

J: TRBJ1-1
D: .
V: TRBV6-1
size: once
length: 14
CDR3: CASSLVRMGTEAFF
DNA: TGTGCCAGCAGCCTAGTTCGGATGGGCACTGAAGCTTTCTTT

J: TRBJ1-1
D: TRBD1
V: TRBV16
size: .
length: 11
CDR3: CASSPTGMAFF
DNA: TGTGCCAGCAGCCCGACAGGGATGGCTTTCTTT

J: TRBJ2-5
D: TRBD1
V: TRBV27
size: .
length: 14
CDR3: CASSPQGFGETQYF
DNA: TGTGCCAGCAGTCCACAGGGGTTTGGAGAGACCCAGTACTTC

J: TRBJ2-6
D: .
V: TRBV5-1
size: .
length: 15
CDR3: CASSYTGTGANVLTF
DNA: TGCGCCAGCAGTTATACAGGGACCGGGGCCAACGTCCTGACTTTC

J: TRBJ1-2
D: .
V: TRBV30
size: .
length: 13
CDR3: CAWKTVLNYGYTF
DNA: TGTGCCTGGAAGACAGTTCTTAACTATGGCTACACCTTC

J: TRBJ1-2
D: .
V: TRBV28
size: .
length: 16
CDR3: CASSSPDRPTNYGYTF
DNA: TGTGCCAGCAGTTCTCCGGACAGACCTACTAACTATGGCTACACCTTC

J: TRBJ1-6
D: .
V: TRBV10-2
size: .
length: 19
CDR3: CASSEFSPDRLYPRGPLHF
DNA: TGCGCCAGCAGTGAGTTCTCGCCGGACAGATTATACCCCAGGGGCCCCCTCCACTTT

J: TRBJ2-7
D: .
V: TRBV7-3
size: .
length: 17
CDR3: CASSLTNRDSSGHEQYF
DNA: TGTGCCAGCAGCTTAACGAACCGGGACTCCTCCGGGCACGAGCAGTACTTC

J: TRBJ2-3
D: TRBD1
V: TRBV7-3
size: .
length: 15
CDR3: CATSLSGTGADTQYF
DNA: TGTGCCACCTCCTTATCCGGGACAGGCGCAGATACGCAGTATTTT

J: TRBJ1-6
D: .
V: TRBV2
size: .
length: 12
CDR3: CASGQIHSPLHF
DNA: TGTGCCAGCGGGCAGATCCATTCACCCCTCCACTTT

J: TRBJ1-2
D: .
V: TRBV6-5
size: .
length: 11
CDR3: CASRAGNGYTF
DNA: TGTGCCAGCAGGGCAGGCAATGGCTACACCTTC

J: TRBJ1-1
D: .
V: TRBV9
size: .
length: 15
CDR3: CASSGDTGSPAEAFF
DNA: TGTGCCAGCAGCGGAGATACAGGGTCCCCCGCTGAAGCTTTCTTT

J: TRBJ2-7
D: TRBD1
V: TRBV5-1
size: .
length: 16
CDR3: CASSLQAGTGDYEQYF
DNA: TGCGCCAGCAGCTTGCAAGCCGGGACAGGGGACTACGAGCAGTACTTC

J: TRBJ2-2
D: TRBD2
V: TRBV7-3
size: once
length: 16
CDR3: CASSFTGTSGTGELFF
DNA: TGTGCCAGCAGCTTTACCGGGACTAGCGGTACCGGGGAGCTGTTTTTT

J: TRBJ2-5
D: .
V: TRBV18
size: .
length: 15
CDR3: CASSPPQGEGKTQYF
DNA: TGTGCCAGCTCACCACCGCAAGGGGAAGGGAAGACCCAGTACTTC

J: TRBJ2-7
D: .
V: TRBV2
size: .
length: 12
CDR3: CATRPLAYEQYF
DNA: TGTGCCACCCGCCCACTAGCCTACGAGCAGTACTTC

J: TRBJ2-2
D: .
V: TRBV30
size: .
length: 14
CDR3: CAWYTGVPTGELFF
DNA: TGTGCCTGGTACACGGGGGTGCCCACCGGGGAGCTGTTTTTT

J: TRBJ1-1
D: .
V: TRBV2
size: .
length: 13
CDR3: CASSEEVNTEAFF
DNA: TGTGCCAGCAGTGAGGAGGTGAACACTGAAGCTTTCTTT

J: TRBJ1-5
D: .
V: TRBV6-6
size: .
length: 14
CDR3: CASSYSHRDQPQHF
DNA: TGTGCCAGCAGTTACTCCCACAGGGATCAGCCCCAGCATTTT

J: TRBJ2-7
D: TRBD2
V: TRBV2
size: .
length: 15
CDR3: CASSEGSGGPFPRYF
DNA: TGTGCCAGCAGTGAAGGGTCGGGAGGGCCTTTTCCCCGGTACTTC

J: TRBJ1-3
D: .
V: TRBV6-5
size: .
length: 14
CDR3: CASSYTETGNTIYF
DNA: TGTGCCAGCAGTTACACAGAAACTGGAAACACCATATATTTT

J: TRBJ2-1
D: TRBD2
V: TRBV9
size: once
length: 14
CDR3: CASSSQGLAREQFF
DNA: TGTGCCAGCAGCTCTCAAGGACTAGCGCGTGAGCAGTTCTTC

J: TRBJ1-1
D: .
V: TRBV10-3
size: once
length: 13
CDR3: CAIRQGMNTEAFF
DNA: TGTGCCATCAGACAGGGCATGAACACTGAAGCTTTCTTT

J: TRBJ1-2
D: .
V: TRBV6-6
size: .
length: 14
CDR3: CASSYLNSPYGYTF
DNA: TGTGCCAGCAGTTATCTGAACAGCCCCTATGGCTACACCTTC

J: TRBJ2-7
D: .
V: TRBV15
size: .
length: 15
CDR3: CATSRGGTGGYEQYF
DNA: TGTGCCACCAGCAGAGGGGGGACTGGGGGCTACGAGCAGTACTTC

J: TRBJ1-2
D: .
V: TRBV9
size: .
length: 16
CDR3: CASSVLEVGSNYGYTF
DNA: TGTGCCAGCAGCGTGTTAGAGGTCGGAAGTAACTATGGCTACACCTTC

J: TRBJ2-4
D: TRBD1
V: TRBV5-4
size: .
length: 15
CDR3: CASSLASGQGDIQYF
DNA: TGTGCCAGCAGCTTGGCTTCTGGACAGGGAGACATTCAGTACTTC

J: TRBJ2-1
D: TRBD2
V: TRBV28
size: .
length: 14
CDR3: CASRTSGSYNEQFF
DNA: TGTGCCAGCAGGACTAGCGGGAGCTACAATGAGCAGTTCTTC

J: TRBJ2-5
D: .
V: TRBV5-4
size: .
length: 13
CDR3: CASSLEGRETQYF
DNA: TGTGCCAGCAGCTTGGAGGGGCGGGAGACCCAGTACTTC

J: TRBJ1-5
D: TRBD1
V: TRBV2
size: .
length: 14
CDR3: CASSRGQSNQPQHF
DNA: TGTGCCAGCAGCCGGGGACAGAGCAATCAGCCCCAGCATTTT

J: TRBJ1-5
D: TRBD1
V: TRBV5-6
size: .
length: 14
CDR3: CASSLGQVNQPQHF
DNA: TGTGCCAGCAGCCTGGGACAGGTAAATCAGCCCCAGCATTTT

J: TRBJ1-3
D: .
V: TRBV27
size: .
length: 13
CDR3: CASSVREGDTIYF
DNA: TGTGCCAGCAGTGTCAGGGAGGGGGACACCATATATTTT

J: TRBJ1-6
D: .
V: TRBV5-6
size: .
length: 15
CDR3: CASSFSGGYNSPLHF
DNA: TGTGCCAGCAGCTTTTCGGGAGGATATAATTCACCCCTCCACTTT

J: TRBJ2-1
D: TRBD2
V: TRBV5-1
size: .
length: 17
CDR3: CASSFGLAGGLNNEQFF
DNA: TGCGCCAGCAGCTTCGGACTAGCGGGAGGTCTCAACAATGAGCAGTTCTTC

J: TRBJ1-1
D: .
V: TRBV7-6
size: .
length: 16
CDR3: CASSLSHGGSHTEAFF
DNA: TGTGCCAGCAGCTTATCACATGGGGGGTCTCACACTGAAGCTTTCTTT

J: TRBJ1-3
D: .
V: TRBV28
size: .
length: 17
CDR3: CASSRHGGGRSGNTIYF
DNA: TGTGCCAGCAGTCGTCACGGGGGGGGTAGATCTGGAAACACCATATATTTT

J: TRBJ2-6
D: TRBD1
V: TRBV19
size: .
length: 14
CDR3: CASRDRTGANVLTF
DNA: TGTGCCAGTAGGGACAGGACTGGGGCCAACGTCCTGACTTTC

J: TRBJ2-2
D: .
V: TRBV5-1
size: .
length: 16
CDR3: CASSLEDTPWDGELFF
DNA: TGCGCCAGCAGCTTGGAGGACACCCCGTGGGACGGGGAGCTGTTTTTT

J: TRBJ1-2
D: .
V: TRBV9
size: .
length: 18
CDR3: CASSASGWKVERNYGYTF
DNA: TGTGCCAGCAGCGCCTCGGGTTGGAAAGTGGAACGGAACTATGGCTACACCTTC

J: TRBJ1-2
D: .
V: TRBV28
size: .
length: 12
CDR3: CASSPTNYGYTF
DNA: TGTGCCAGCAGCCCTACTAACTATGGCTACACCTTC

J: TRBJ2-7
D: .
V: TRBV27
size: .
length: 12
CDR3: CASSLAGREQYF
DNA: TGTGCCAGCAGTTTAGCGGGCCGTGAGCAGTACTTC

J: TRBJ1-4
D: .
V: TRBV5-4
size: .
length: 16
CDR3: CASSLGRGGTNEKLFF
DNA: TGTGCCAGCAGCTTGGGAAGGGGAGGAACTAATGAAAAACTGTTTTTT

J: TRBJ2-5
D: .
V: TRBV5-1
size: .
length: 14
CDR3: CASSFGQYQETQYF
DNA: TGCGCCAGCAGCTTCGGACAGTACCAAGAGACCCAGTACTTC

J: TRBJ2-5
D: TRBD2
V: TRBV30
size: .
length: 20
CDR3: CAWSVGAGLALWGGQETQYF
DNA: TGTGCCTGGAGTGTAGGGGCGGGACTAGCGTTATGGGGTGGCCAAGAGACCCAGTACTTC

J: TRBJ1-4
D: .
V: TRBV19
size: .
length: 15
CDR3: CASSIARPGNEKLFF
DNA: TGTGCCAGTAGTATCGCCAGGCCCGGTAATGAAAAACTGTTTTTT

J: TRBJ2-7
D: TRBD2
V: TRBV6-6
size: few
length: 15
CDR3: CASRIGLAGVYEQYF
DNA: TGTGCCAGCAGAATCGGACTAGCGGGAGTCTACGAGCAGTACTTC

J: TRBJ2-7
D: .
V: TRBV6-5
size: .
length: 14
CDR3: CASSRNRVGYEQYF
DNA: TGTGCCAGCAGCAGAAACAGGGTAGGGTACGAGCAGTACTTC

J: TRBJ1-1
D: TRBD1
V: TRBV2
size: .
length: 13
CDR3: CASSDSQGSEAFF
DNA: TGTGCCAGCAGTGACTCACAGGGGAGTGAAGCTTTCTTT

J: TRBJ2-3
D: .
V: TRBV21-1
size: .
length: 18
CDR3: CASSGWGFRTGNTDTQYF
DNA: TGTGCCAGCAGCGGGTGGGGGTTCCGGACAGGGAACACAGATACGCAGTATTTT

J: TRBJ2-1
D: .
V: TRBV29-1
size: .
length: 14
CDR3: CSVEYNAAYNEQFF
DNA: TGCAGCGTTGAATACAACGCCGCCTACAATGAGCAGTTCTTC

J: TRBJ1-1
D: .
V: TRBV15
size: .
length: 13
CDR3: CATRPTGNTEAFF
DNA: TGTGCCACCAGACCGACAGGAAACACTGAAGCTTTCTTT

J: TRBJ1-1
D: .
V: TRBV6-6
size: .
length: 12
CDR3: CASSNMNTEAFF
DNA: TGTGCCAGCAGTAATATGAACACTGAAGCTTTCTTT